These 9 T cell receptor beta chains were all obtained from the same sample, sequenced in a study of T cells in localized non-small cell lung cancer. Using immunoSEQ multiplex PCR, the repertoire was profiled, and TCRdb retains in-frame clones only, with some absent. Of roughly 1,900 clones listed, around a third are singletons. The sample here was lung tumor tissue, taken before any cancer treatment. These receptors came from a female donor over 55 with stage I squamous cell lung carcinoma.

Sample share makes this clone medium-sized. The genes are TRBV11-3 and TRBJ2-7; the D call may be TRBD1 or TRBD2 (6 bases each). The V and J ends lost 5 bases and 5 bases respectively, with 16 bases between them. This CDR3 comprises 14 residues. Germline CDR1 reads SGHNT; CDR2 reads YENEEA. The CDR3 reads CASSRTAGGNEQYF. The CDR3 bases are TGTGCCAGCAGCCGGACAGCAGGCGGGAACGAGCAGTACTTC. Drawing the rest from reference TRBV11-3 and TRBJ2-7, the complete variable domain is EAGVVQSPRYKIIEKKQPVAFWCNPISGHNTLYWYLQNLGQGPELLIRYENEEAVDDSQLPKDRFSAERLKGVDSTLKIQPAELGDSAVYLCASSRTAGGNEQYFGPGTRLTVT.

Only a few counts were recorded for this clone. DNA of the CDR3: TGTGCCAGCACTGGGGGGGTTTACACAGATACGCAGTATTTT. Protein product: CASTGGVYTDTQYF. This chain links TRBV9 with TRBJ2-3, with 7 bases fitting TRBD2. Trimming removed 6 bases from V and 2 bases from J; junction bases left unmatched: 6. There are 14 residues in the CDR3. Germline CDR1 is SGDLS and CDR2 is YYNGEE.

V usage is TRBV18 and J usage is TRBJ1-5; TRBD1 agrees at 9 bases. The germline V gene encodes CDR1 KGHSH and CDR2 LQKENI. The CDR3 has 15 residues. Trimming at V came to 3 bases and at J to 6 bases, leaving 6 bases not matched to a gene. CDR3 coding DNA: TGTGCCAGCTCACCCCTTGGGACAGGGCCTCAGCCCCAGCATTTT. This sequence encodes CASSPLGTGPQPQHF.

The rearrangement links TRBV19 to TRBJ1-1; D is possibly TRBD1 (6 bases). CDR3 length: 15 residues. Looked up from germline, CDR1 is LNHDA and CDR2 is SQIVND (reference sequence). V was clipped by 6 bases and J by 3 bases, with 17 bases between them. The CDR3 coding sequence is TGTGCCAGTAGGCCAAATACAGGGTGGGACACTGAAGCTTTCTTT. This gives the protein CASRPNTGWDTEAFF.

This chain joins TRBV13 and TRBJ1-5, with no clear D. CDR1 is PRHDT, CDR2 FYEKMQ, per germline (reference sequence). V gave up 1 base and J gave up 5 bases, with 6 bases separating them. The CDR3 is 13 amino acids. The CDR3 nucleotides read TGTGCCAGCAGCTTAGCCCCCCATCAGCCCCAGCATTTT. Translated: CASSLAPHQPQHF. Full variable domain (remainder filled in from reference TRBV13 and TRBJ1-5): AAGVIQSPRHLIKEKRETATLKCYPIPRHDTVYWYQQGPGQDPQFLISFYEKMQSDKGSIPDRFSAQQFSDYHSELNMSSLELGDSALYFCASSLAPHQPQHFGDGTRLSIL.

The genes are TRBV19 and TRBJ2-2; no firm D call. This CDR3 is 14 amino acids long. Germline CDR1 reads LNHDA; CDR2 reads SQIVND (reference sequence). Trimming cost V 3 bases and J 6 bases, with 11 bases left between them. CDR3 sequence: CASSIESYSGELFF. The CDR3 nucleotides read TGTGCCAGTAGTATCGAAAGCTACTCCGGGGAGCTGTTTTTT.

This clone was picked up a small number of times. The CDR3 DNA reads as TGCGCCAGCAGTCTTCAGCGGGAGTCTTACACCGGGGAGCTGTTTTTT. This codes for CASSLQRESYTGELFF. The chain recombines TRBV4-1 with TRBJ2-2, with 8 bases that match TRBD2. V lost 6 bases to trimming and J lost 3 bases; unmatched junction nucleotides: 9. CDR1 MGHRA and CDR2 YSYEKL come from the germline V gene. The CDR3 length is 16 residues.

V usage is TRBV9 and J usage is TRBJ2-1; the D is unclear. V lost 3 bases, J lost 4 bases, and 8 bases lay in between. Germline-derived CDR1 and CDR2 are SGDLS and YYNGEE. This CDR3 is 13 amino acids long. This CDR3 reads CASSADPYNEQFF. The CDR3 nucleotides are TGTGCCAGCAGCGCGGACCCTTACAATGAGCAGTTCTTC.

Here the CDR3 reads CASSPTDRAGSGNTIYF. As DNA, the CDR3 is TGTGCCAGCAGCCCAACGGACCGTGCGGGATCCGGAAACACCATATATTTT. V usage is TRBV7-6 and J usage is TRBJ1-3; D ambiguous. The ends were cut back, 5 bases at V and 4 bases at J, with 21 bases in the middle. The CDR3 length is 17 residues. Per germline, CDR1 SGHVS and CDR2 FNYEAQ.